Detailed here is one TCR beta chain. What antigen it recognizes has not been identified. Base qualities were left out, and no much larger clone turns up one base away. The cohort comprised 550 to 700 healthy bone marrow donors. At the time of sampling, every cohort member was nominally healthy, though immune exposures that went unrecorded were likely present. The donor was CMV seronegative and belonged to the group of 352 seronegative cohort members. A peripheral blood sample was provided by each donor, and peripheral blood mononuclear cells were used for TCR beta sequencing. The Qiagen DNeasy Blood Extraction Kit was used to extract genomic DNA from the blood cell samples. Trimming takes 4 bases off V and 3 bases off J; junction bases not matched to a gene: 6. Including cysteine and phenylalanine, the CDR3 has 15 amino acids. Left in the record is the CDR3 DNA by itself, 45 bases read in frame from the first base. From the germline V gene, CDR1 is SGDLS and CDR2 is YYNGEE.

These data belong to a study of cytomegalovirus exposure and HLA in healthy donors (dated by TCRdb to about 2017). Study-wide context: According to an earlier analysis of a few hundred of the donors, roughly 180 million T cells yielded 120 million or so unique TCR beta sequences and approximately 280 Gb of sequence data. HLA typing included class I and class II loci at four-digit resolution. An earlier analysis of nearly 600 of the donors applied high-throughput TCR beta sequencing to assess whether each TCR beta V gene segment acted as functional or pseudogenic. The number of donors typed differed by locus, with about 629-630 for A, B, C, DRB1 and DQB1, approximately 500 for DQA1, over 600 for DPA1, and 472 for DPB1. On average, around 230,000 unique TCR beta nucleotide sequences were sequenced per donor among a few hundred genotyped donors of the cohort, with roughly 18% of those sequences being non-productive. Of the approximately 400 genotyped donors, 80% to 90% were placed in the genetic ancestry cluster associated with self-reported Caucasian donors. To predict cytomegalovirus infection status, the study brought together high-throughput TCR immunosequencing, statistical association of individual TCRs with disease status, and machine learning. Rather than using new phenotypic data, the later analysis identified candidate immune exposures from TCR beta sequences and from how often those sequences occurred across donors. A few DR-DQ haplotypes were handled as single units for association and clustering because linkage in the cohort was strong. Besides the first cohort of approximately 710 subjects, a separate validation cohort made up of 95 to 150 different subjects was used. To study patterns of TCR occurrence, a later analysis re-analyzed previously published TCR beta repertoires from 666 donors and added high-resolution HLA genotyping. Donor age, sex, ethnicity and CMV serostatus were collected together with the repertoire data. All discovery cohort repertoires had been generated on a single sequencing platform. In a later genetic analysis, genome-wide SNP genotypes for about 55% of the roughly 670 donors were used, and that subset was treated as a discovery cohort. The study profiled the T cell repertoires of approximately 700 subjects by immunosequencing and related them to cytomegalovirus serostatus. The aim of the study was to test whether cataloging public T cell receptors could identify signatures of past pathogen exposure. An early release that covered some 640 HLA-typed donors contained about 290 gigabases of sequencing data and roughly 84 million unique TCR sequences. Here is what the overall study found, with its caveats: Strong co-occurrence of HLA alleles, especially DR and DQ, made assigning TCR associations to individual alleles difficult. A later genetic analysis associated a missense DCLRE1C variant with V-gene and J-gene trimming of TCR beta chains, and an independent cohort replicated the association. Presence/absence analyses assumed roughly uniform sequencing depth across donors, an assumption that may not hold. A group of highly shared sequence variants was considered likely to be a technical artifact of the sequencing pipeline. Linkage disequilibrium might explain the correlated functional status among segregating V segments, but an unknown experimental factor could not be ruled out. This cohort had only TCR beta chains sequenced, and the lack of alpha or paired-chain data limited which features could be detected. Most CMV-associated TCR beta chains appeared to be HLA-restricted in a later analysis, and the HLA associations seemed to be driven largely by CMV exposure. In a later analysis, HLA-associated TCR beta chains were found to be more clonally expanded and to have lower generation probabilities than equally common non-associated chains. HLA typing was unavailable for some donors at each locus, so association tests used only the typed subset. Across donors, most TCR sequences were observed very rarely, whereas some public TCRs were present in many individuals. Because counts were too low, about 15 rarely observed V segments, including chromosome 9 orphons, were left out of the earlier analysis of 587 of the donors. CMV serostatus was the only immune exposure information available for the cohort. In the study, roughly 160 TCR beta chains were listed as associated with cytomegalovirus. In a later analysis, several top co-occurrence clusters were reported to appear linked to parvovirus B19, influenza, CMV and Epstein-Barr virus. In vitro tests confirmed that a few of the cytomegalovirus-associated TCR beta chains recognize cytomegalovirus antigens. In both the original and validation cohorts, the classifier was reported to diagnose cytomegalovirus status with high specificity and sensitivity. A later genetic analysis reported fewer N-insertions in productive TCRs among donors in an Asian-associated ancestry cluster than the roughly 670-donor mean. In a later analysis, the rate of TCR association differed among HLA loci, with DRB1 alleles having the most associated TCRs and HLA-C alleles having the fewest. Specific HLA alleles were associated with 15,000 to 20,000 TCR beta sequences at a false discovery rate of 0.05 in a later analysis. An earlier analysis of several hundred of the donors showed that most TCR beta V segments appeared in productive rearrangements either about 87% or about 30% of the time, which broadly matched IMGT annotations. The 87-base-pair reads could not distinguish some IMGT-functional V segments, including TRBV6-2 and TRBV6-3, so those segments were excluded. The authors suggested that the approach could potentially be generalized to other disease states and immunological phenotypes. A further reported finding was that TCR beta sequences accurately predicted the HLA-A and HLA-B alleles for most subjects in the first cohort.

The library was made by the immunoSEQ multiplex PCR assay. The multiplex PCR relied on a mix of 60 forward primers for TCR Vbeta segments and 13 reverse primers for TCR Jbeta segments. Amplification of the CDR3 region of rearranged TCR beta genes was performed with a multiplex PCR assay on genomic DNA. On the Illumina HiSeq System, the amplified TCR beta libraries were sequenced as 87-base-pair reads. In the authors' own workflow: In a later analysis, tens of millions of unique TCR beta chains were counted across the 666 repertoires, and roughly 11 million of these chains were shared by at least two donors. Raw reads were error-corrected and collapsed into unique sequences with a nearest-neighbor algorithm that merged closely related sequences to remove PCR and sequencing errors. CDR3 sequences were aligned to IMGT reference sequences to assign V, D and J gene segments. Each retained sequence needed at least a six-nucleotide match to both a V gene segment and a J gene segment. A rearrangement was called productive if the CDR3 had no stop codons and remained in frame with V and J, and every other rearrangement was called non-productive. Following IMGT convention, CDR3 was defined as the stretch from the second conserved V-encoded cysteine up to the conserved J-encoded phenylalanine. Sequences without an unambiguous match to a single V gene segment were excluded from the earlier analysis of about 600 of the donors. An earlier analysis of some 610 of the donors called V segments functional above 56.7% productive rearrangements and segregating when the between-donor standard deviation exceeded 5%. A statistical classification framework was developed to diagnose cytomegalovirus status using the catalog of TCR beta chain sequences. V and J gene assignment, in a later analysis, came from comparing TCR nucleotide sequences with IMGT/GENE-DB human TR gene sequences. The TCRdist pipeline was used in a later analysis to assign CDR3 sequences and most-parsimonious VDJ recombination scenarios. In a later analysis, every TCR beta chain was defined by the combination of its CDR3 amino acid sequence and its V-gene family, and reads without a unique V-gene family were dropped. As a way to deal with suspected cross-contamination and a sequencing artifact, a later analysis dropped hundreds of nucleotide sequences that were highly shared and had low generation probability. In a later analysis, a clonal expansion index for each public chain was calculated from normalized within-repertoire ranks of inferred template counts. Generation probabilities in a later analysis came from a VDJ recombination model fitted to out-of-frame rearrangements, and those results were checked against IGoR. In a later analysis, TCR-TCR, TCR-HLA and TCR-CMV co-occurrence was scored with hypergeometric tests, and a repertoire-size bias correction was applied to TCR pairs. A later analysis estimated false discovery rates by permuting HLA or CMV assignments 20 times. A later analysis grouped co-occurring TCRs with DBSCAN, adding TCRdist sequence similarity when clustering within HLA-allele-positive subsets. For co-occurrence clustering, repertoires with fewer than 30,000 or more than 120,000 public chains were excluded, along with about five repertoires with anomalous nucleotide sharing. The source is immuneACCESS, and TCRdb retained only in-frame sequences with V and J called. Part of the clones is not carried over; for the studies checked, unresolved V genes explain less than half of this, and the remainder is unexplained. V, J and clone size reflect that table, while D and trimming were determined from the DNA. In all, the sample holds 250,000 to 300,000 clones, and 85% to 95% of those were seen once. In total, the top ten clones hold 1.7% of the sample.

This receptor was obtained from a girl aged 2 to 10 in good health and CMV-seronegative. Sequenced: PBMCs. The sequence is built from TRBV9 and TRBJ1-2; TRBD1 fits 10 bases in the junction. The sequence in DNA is TGTGCCAGCAGCTCGCCGGGACAGGGGCACTATGGCTACACCTTC. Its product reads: CASSSPGQGHYGYTF. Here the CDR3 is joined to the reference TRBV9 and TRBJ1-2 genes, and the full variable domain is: DSGVTQTPKHLITATGQRVTLRCSPRSGDLSVYWYQQSLDQGLQFLIQYYNGEERAKGNILERFSAQQFPDLHSELNLSSLELGDSALYFCASSSPGQGHYGYTFGSGTRLTVV.